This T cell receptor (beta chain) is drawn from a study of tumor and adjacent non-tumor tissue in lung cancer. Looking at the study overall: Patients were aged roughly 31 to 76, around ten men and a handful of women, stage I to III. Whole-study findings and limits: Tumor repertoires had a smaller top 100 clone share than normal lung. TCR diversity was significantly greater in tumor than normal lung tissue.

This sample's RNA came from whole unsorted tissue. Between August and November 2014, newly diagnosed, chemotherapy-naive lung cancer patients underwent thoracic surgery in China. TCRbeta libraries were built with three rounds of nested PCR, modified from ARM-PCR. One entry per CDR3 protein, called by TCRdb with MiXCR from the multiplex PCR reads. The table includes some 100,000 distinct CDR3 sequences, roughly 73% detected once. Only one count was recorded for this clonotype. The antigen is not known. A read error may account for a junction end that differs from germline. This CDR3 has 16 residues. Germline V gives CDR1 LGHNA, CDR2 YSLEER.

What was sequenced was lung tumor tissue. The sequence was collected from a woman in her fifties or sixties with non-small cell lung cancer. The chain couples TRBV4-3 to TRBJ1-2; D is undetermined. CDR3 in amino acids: CTSSQDLARTNYDYTF. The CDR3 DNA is TGCACCAGCAGCCAAGATTTAGCTCGGACGAACTATGACTACACCTTC.